This TCR beta chain stems from a study of T cell responses to AZD1222 COVID-19 vaccine. The method was immunoSEQ multiplex PCR; TCRdb's version includes in-frame clones alone and lacks a portion of them. The sample carries some 80,000 clones, around 80% recorded once. Comments on this clone: Antigen unknown.

Broader study findings: Only six people who got AZD1222 tested seropositive at baseline. As reported, nearly half of all spike-specific TCRs target variant regions that are unmutated. All repertoire sampling was performed exclusively after the peak T cell response.

This TCR was sampled from an adult who received the MenACWY meningococcal vaccine as a control. The sequencing here drew on peripheral blood, taken 28 days after the second dose of the MenACWY control vaccine.

The CDR3 DNA reads TGTGCCAGCAGTGACACGAATGAAGAGGGGGTAACCAAAAACATTCAGTACTTC. This encodes CASSDTNEEGVTKNIQYF. The chain joins TRBV6-4 to TRBJ2-4; a weak D match, TRBD1 (6 bases). Per germline, CDR1 MRHNA and CDR2 SNTAGT. The CDR3 loop spans 18 amino acids. Deletions cut 2 bases from V and 2 bases from J, with 19 bases between.